This T cell receptor (beta chain) appears in the sequencing data of a study of response to subunit inactivated influenza vaccine. The study, taken as a whole, reports: It was the authors' suggestion that each seasonal influenza vaccination recruits few new T cells.

One entry per CDR3 protein, called by TCRdb with MiXCR from the RT-PCR reads. Seen here are 150,000 or so distinct CDR3 sequences, roughly a tenth observed once, and the top ten hold around 12%. Germline lookup yields CDR1 KGHSH and CDR2 LQKENI. This CDR3 is built from 15 residues. Trimming took 2 bases from V and 4 from J, leaving 13 bases between them. The sample holds a few counts of this clonotype. Its antigen is currently unknown. This clonotype originated in a man between 45 and 60 years old who received an inactivated influenza vaccine. V gene TRBV18 combines with J gene TRBJ2-3; D remains ambiguous. The input for sequencing was non-naive T cells sorted from PBMCs, taken 40 to 50 days after vaccination. The CDR3 DNA sequence: TGTGCCAGCTCACCATTTGGCCAGTTTGCAGATACGCAGTATTTT. It codes for CASSPFGQFADTQYF.